The T cell receptor (beta chain) described here comes from a study of T-cell memory formation after mild COVID-19. Notes on the study in general: CD4+ bias marked clones expanding day 15 to 37, unlike balanced contracting clones. For contracting clones, CD4+ ones sat mainly in CM and EM, CD8+ in EMRA. In pre-infection memory, a portion of responding clones appeared, which suggested that cross-reactive memory joined.

Employing constant-segment primers, 5'RACE generated TCR alpha and TCR beta cDNA libraries bearing sample barcodes and UMIs. One entry per CDR3 protein results from TCRdb running MiXCR on the 5' RACE reads. The sample contains 45,000 to 65,000 distinct CDR3 sequences, 8% to 10% of which appear only once. This clonotype was seen more than once but under ten times. Its cognate antigen is unknown. The sequenced sample consisted of PBMCs or a T cell subset sorted from them (not recorded which). This sequence was found in a man aged 18 to 30 who had mild COVID-19 (a few samples of this study predate the infection). Cell type and time point are not known.

CDR3 in amino acids: CASSEAQGAEYF. For the CDR3, the DNA is TGTGCCAGCAGTGAAGCCCAGGGGGCAGAGTACTTC. The chain has TRBV2 and TRBJ2-7; 8 nucleotides match TRBD1. V gave up 0 bases and J gave up 11 bases; unmatched junction bases: 3. Germline V CDR1 and CDR2: SNHLY, FYNNEI. This CDR3 spans 12 amino acids. Filled out from reference TRBV2 and TRBJ2-7, the complete variable domain reads EPEVTQTPSHQVTQMGQEVILRCVPISNHLYFYWYRQILGQKVEFLVSFYNNEISEKSEIFDDQFSVERPDGSNFTLKIRSTKLEDSAMYFCASSEAQGAEYFGPGTRLTVT.